The following is a TCR beta chain sequence with its context. Other DNA sequences in the sample encode the same CDR3. The data were taken from a study of control samples from healthy donors and cancer patients. V shed 3 bases and J 1 base; nucleotides not matched to a gene: 2. CDR1 and CDR2 from the germline V gene are KGHSH and LQKENI. The CDR3 spans 15 residues. Sequencing used immunoSEQ multiplex PCR; TCRdb keeps in-frame clones, though not all of them. This sample has about 100,000 clones; approximately 86% occur once, and the top ten carry around 20%. Sequenced material: blood. This clonotype originated in a young man in good health. This chain joins TRBV18 and TRBJ1-4; 7 bases are shared with TRBD1. Here the CDR3 reads CASSPRQGTNEKLFF. DNA of the CDR3: TGTGCCAGCTCACCGCGACAGGGAACTAATGAAAAACTGTTTTTT. Drawing the rest from reference TRBV18 and TRBJ1-4, the complete variable domain is NAGVMQNPRHLVRRRGQEARLRCSPMKGHSHVYWYRQLPEEGLKFMVYLQKENIIDESGMPKERFSAEFPKEGPSILRIQQVVRGDSAAYFCASSPRQGTNEKLFFGSGTQLSVL.